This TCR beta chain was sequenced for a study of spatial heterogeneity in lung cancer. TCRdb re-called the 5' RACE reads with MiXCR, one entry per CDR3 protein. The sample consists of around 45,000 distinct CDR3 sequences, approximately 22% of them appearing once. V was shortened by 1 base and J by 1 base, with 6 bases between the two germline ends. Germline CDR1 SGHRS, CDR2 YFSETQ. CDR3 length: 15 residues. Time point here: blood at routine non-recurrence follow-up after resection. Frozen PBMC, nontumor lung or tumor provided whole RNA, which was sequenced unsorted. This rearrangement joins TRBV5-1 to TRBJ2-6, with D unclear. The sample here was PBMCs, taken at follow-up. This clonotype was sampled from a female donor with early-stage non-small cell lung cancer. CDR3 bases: TGCGCCAGCAGCTTGAGGTCGTCTGGGGCCAACGTCCTGACTTTC. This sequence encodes CASSLRSSGANVLTF.